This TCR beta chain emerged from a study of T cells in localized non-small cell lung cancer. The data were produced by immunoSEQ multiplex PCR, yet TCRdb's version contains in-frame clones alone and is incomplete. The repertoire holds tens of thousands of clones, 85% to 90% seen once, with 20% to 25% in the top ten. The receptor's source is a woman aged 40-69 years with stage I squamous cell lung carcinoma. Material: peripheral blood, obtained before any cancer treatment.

CDR3 DNA sequence: TGTGCCAGTAGTTCCCGGACAGCTGAGCAGTTCTTC. It codes for CASSSRTAEQFF. The chain joins TRBV19 to TRBJ2-1; tentative D call: TRBD1 (6 bases). V gave up 5 bases and J gave up 9 bases, with 11 bases separating them. The CDR3 is 12 amino acids. The germline V gene has CDR1 LNHDA and CDR2 SQIVND (reference sequence).